A selection of T cell receptor beta chains follows, all from one sample in a study of shared clonotypes between healthy human individuals. The repertoire was sequenced with immunoSEQ multiplex PCR; TCRdb's copy has only in-frame clones and lacks some. The sample contains over a million clones, around 74% of which appear only once. Sequencing input: memory CD4+ T cells sorted from blood. The receptor source for this set is a young man in good health. CDR3s include the opening cysteine and the closing phenylalanine or tryptophan. A D gene is named only where the DNA matches it firmly. A row's size may be missing; if present it is once, few, many or a size class.

TRBV19	TRBJ1-4	NA	NA	CATRRTGVMAELFF	TGTGCCACCCGTAGAACCGGAGTTATGGCGGAACTGTTTTTT
TRBV6-4	TRBJ2-7	TRBD1	NA	CASIGTGPSYEQYF	TGTGCCAGCATCGGGACAGGGCCTTCCTACGAGCAGTACTTC
TRBV5-4	TRBJ2-7	NA	NA	CASGWDSRGEQYF	TGTGCCAGCGGATGGGACTCACGAGGGGAGCAGTACTTC
TRBV19	TRBJ1-2	NA	few	CASSNYGYTF	TGTGCCAGTAGTAACTATGGCTACACCTTC
TRBV5-1	TRBJ2-7	TRBD1	NA	CASSLQGEFDEQYF	TGCGCCAGCAGCTTGCAGGGGGAGTTCGACGAGCAGTACTTC
TRBV7-9	TRBJ2-2	TRBD2	NA	CAIERGGQPTTGELFF	TGTGCCATAGAACGGGGGGGCCAACCTACCACCGGGGAGCTGTTTTTT
TRBV9	TRBJ2-2	TRBD1	NA	CASRRQGARELFF	TGTGCCAGCAGACGACAGGGGGCGAGGGAGCTGTTTTTT
TRBV2	TRBJ1-2	TRBD1	NA	CASSESDRAYTF	TGTGCCAGCAGTGAGTCGGACAGGGCCTACACCTTC
TRBV30	TRBJ1-4	NA	NA	CAWSVLDGAPKGEKLFF	TGTGCCTGGAGTGTACTCGACGGGGCACCTAAAGGGGAAAAACTGTTTTTT
TRBV11-1	TRBJ2-5	NA	NA	CASTDQQETQYF	TGTGCCAGCACTGACCAGCAAGAGACCCAGTACTTC
TRBV4-1	TRBJ2-7	TRBD2	NA	CASSPEQGLAGVEQYF	TGCGCCAGCAGCCCCGAACAGGGACTAGCGGGAGTCGAGCAGTACTTC
TRBV5-1	TRBJ2-2	NA	NA	CASSLVQEGTGELFF	TGCGCCAGCAGCTTGGTACAGGAGGGCACCGGGGAGCTGTTTTTT
TRBV7-2	TRBJ1-1	TRBD1	NA	CASSPWTGAEAFF	TGTGCCAGCAGCCCCTGGACAGGGGCTGAAGCTTTCTTT
TRBV5-1	TRBJ2-2	NA	NA	CASSFRGLDTGELFF	TGCGCCAGCAGCTTTAGGGGTTTAGACACCGGGGAGCTGTTTTTT
TRBV28	TRBJ1-2	NA	NA	CASSPPGASGTNYGYTF	TGTGCCAGCAGTCCCCCTGGTGCGTCAGGGACTAACTATGGCTACACCTTC
TRBV10-1	TRBJ2-2	NA	NA	CASSEGGTDTGELFF	TGCGCCAGCAGTGAGGGAGGAACGGACACCGGGGAGCTGTTTTTT
TRBV30	TRBJ1-5	TRBD1	NA	CAWSEAGGLKQPQHF	TGTGCCTGGAGTGAGGCAGGGGGTCTGAAACAGCCCCAGCATTTT
TRBV6-5	TRBJ1-2	NA	NA	CASSSGTASNYGYTF	TGTGCCAGCAGCTCCGGGACGGCCTCTAACTATGGCTACACCTTC
TRBV19	TRBJ2-7	TRBD1	once	CASPGDRKSYEQYF	TGTGCCAGTCCCGGGGACAGGAAATCCTACGAGCAGTACTTC
TRBV7-8	TRBJ2-6	TRBD1	few	CASSPLHRAGQVASGANVLTF	TGTGCCAGCAGCCCGCTTCATAGGGCTGGACAGGTTGCCTCTGGGGCCAACGTCCTGACTTTC
TRBV2	TRBJ2-3	TRBD1	once	CASSELAGGLDTQYF	TGTGCCAGCAGTGAATTGGCAGGGGGTCTAGATACGCAGTATTTT
TRBV7-2	TRBJ2-3	TRBD2	NA	CASSLVAGSTDTQYF	TGTGCCAGCAGCCTCGTAGCGGGGTCCACAGATACGCAGTATTTT
TRBV11-2	TRBJ2-7	NA	NA	CASSPRDYEQYF	TGTGCCAGCAGCCCCCGGGACTACGAGCAGTACTTC
TRBV2	TRBJ1-4	TRBD1	NA	CASIQDRGREKLFF	TGTGCCAGCATCCAGGACAGGGGGAGGGAAAAACTGTTTTTT
TRBV6-5	TRBJ1-1	TRBD1	NA	CASSYIGQVNTEAFF	TGTGCCAGCAGTTACATCGGACAGGTGAACACTGAAGCTTTCTTT
TRBV10-1	TRBJ2-3	NA	NA	CASSEFRGGLTDTQYF	TGCGCCAGCAGTGAGTTCAGGGGGGGCCTCACAGATACGCAGTATTTT
TRBV7-9	TRBJ1-5	NA	NA	CASSLAVGGQPQHF	TGTGCCAGCAGCTTAGCGGTTGGGGGACAGCCCCAGCATTTT
TRBV6-1	TRBJ2-2	NA	once	CASTAQGTGELFF	TGTGCCAGCACCGCGCAGGGAACCGGGGAGCTGTTTTTT
TRBV2	TRBJ1-4	NA	NA	CASLFSGMVGEKLFF	TGTGCCAGCCTCTTCTCCGGGATGGTGGGTGAAAAACTGTTTTTT
TRBV5-8	TRBJ1-2	TRBD1	NA	CASSQDSSVGQFYGYTF	TGCGCCAGCAGCCAAGATTCTAGTGTGGGACAGTTCTATGGCTACACCTTC
TRBV28	TRBJ1-1	NA	once	CASSLSPPQTEAFF	TGTGCCAGCAGTTTGTCCCCCCCACAGACTGAAGCTTTCTTT
TRBV25-1	TRBJ2-3	TRBD2	once	CASSEFGGGATDTQYF	TGTGCCAGCAGTGAATTTGGCGGGGGGGCCACAGATACGCAGTATTTT
TRBV5-1	TRBJ2-2	TRBD2	NA	CASSPGLAGVLGGELFF	TGCGCCAGCAGCCCCGGACTAGCGGGAGTTCTTGGCGGGGAGCTGTTTTTT
TRBV6-1	TRBJ2-2	NA	NA	CARGGANTGELFF	TGTGCCAGGGGCGGCGCGAACACCGGGGAGCTGTTTTTT
TRBV5-1	TRBJ1-5	TRBD1	NA	CASSFLGGGSQPQHF	TGCGCCAGCAGCTTTTTAGGGGGCGGATCTCAGCCCCAGCATTTT
TRBV27	TRBJ1-5	TRBD1	once	CASSDRWSNQPQHF	TGTGCCAGCTCGGACAGGTGGAGCAATCAGCCCCAGCATTTT
TRBV25-1	TRBJ2-7	NA	NA	CAGRGRGYEQYF	TGTGCCGGCCGAGGCAGGGGCTACGAGCAGTACTTC
TRBV18	TRBJ1-4	TRBD1	NA	CASSETGMREKLFF	TGTGCCAGCTCCGAGACAGGGATGAGGGAAAAACTGTTTTTT
TRBV30	TRBJ1-5	NA	NA	CAWSGVGNQPQHF	TGTGCCTGGAGTGGTGTAGGGAATCAGCCCCAGCATTTT
TRBV14	TRBJ1-2	TRBD1	NA	CASSPDRGNGYTF	TGTGCCAGCAGCCCAGACAGGGGTAATGGCTACACCTTC
TRBV30	TRBJ2-7	NA	NA	CAWSPPGAYEQYF	TGTGCCTGGAGCCCTCCCGGGGCCTACGAGCAGTACTTC
TRBV29-1	TRBJ2-3	TRBD1	NA	CSAGDRGGDTQYF	TGCAGCGCCGGGGACAGGGGTGGAGATACGCAGTATTTT
TRBV19	TRBJ2-1	NA	NA	CASSIDKSSYNEQFF	TGTGCCAGTAGTATAGACAAGAGCTCCTACAATGAGCAGTTCTTC
TRBV5-1	TRBJ2-7	TRBD2	once	CASSREGPEQYF	TGCGCCAGCAGCCGGGAGGGGCCAGAGCAGTACTTC
TRBV29-1	TRBJ2-5	NA	many	CSVGQGETQYF	TGCAGCGTTGGTCAGGGGGAGACCCAGTACTTC
TRBV7-9	TRBJ1-1	NA	few	CASSFGESEAFF	TGTGCCAGCAGCTTCGGGGAGTCTGAAGCTTTCTTT
TRBV28	TRBJ2-7	TRBD1	NA	CASTLGQGRQYF	TGTGCCAGCACCCTCGGACAGGGGAGGCAGTACTTC
TRBV28	TRBJ1-1	NA	NA	CASSLPTGNTEAFF	TGTGCCAGCAGTTTACCGACAGGGAACACTGAAGCTTTCTTT
TRBV7-9	TRBJ2-2	TRBD1	NA	CASSEDRGRTGELFF	TGTGCCAGCAGCGAGGACAGGGGGCGGACCGGGGAGCTGTTTTTT
TRBV2	TRBJ1-4	NA	NA	CASTIRVGKLFF	TGTGCCAGCACCATCCGGGTCGGAAAACTGTTTTTT
TRBV11-2	TRBJ2-6	NA	NA	CASSPGAVLTF	TGTGCCAGCAGCCCAGGTGCCGTCCTGACTTTC
TRBV27	TRBJ2-7	TRBD2	few	CASSPGLAGVHYEQYF	TGTGCCAGCAGTCCAGGACTAGCGGGGGTCCACTACGAGCAGTACTTC
TRBV28	TRBJ2-5	NA	once	CASKGGSISFQETQYF	TGTGCCAGCAAAGGGGGATCGATCAGCTTCCAAGAGACCCAGTACTTC
TRBV2	TRBJ2-7	NA	few	CASSVGSLTYEQYF	TGTGCCAGCAGTGTGGGGTCCTTAACATACGAGCAGTACTTC
TRBV5-4	TRBJ2-7	TRBD2	NA	CASSSGTSGTYEQYF	TGTGCCAGCAGCTCAGGGACTAGCGGGACATACGAGCAGTACTTC
TRBV19	TRBJ1-6	TRBD1	NA	CASSNGQGNSPLHF	TGTGCCAGTAGTAACGGACAGGGGAATTCACCCCTCCACTTT
TRBV30	TRBJ1-2	TRBD1	NA	CAWNPGQSDYGYTF	TGTGCCTGGAACCCGGGACAGTCCGACTATGGCTACACCTTC
TRBV5-6	TRBJ1-1	NA	once	CASSFRQTNVNTEAFF	TGTGCCAGCAGCTTTAGGCAGACAAACGTCAACACTGAAGCTTTCTTT
TRBV7-9	TRBJ2-7	NA	many	CASSFARSSYEQYF	TGTGCCAGCAGCTTCGCACGGTCCTCCTACGAGCAGTACTTC
TRBV9	TRBJ2-5	TRBD2	NA	CASSVGLADYQETQYF	TGTGCCAGCAGCGTAGGGCTAGCGGATTACCAAGAGACCCAGTACTTC